Below, 17 T cell receptor beta chains from the same sample are listed, as sequenced in a study of T cell changes during pregnancy in multiple sclerosis (dated by TCRdb to the late 2010s). The method behind the library was the immunoSEQ multiplex PCR assay. The clones in this table, taken by TCRdb from immuneACCESS, are in-frame only. Not every clone is retained; where verified, under half of the shortfall comes from an unresolved V gene, and the cause of the rest is unknown. In all, the sample holds approximately 20,000 clones, and about nine tenths of those were seen once. The ten biggest clones cover 5.5% to 7.5% of the sample. Sequences were derived from CD8+ T cells from peripheral blood mononuclear cells, sampled in the third trimester of pregnancy. These receptors came from a female donor in good health, enrolled as a control in a pregnancy study.

This chain links TRBV21-1 with TRBJ1-5; the table's TRBD1 call for D was not verified on the DNA. TRBV21-1 has pseudogene status. The CDR3 is 14 residues long. CDR3 nucleotides: TGTGCCAGCAGCACCTCAGGGGGCCGGCAGCCCCAGCATTTT. Residues: CASSTSGGRQPQHF.

The rearrangement uses TRBV15 and TRBJ2-3, with 8 bases matching TRBD2. CDR3 length: 15 amino acids. V shed 0 bases and J 9 bases; nucleotides not matched to a gene: 8. Per germline, CDR1 LNHNV and CDR2 YYDKDF (reference sequence). CDR3 sequence (DNA): TGTGCCACCAGCAGAGACGGGGGGGCGGGTGAAACGCAGTATTTT. Its protein product is CATSRDGGAGETQYF.

The V gene is TRBV28, the J gene TRBJ2-3; maybe TRBD1 (7 bases). Trimming took off 2 bases at V and 3 bases at J, with 12 bases between the two ends. This CDR3 has 15 residues. Germline V gene lookup returns CDR1 MDHEN and CDR2 SYDVKM. CDR3 residues: CASSLAQGGTDTQYF. The CDR3 DNA follows: TGTGCCAGCAGTTTAGCTCAGGGGGGTACAGATACGCAGTATTTT.

The rearrangement links TRBV14 to TRBJ2-5, with 7 bases fitting TRBD2. Looked up from germline, CDR1 is SGHDN and CDR2 is FVKESK. V lost 4 bases to trimming and J lost 5 bases; unmatched junction nucleotides: 10. CDR3 size: 15 residues. The CDR3 DNA reads as TGTGCCAGCAGCCCGAGACTAGCACTAGGGGAGACCCAGTACTTC. Encoded protein: CASSPRLALGETQYF. The full variable domain, rest sourced from reference TRBV14 and TRBJ2-5, is EAGVTQFPSHSVIEKGQTVTLRCDPISGHDNLYWYRRVMGKEIKFLLHFVKESKQDESGMPNNRFLAERTGGTYSTLKVQPAELEDSGVYFCASSPRLALGETQYFGPGTRLLVL.

J is TRBJ1-2 and V is TRBV27, with a weak D call TRBD1 (6 bases). The CDR3 consists of 15 residues. Germline CDR1 reads MNHEY; CDR2 reads SMNVEV (reference sequence). Trimming removed 2 bases from V and 8 bases from J, with 18 bases in between. CDR3 residues: CASSLNPPAGEGYTF. CDR3 DNA: TGTGCCAGCAGTTTAAACCCCCCGGCAGGGGAAGGCTACACCTTC.

The chain carries TRBV4-3 and TRBJ1-1, with 7 positions matching TRBD1. The CDR3 covers 16 residues. J was trimmed by 0 bases and V by 5 bases; bases with no gene match: 9. The germline V gene has CDR1 LGHNA and CDR2 YSLEER. The CDR3 loop is CASSLGLTGMNTEAFF. The CDR3 nucleotides are TGCGCCAGCAGCTTGGGCCTGACAGGGATGAACACTGAAGCTTTCTTT.

The chain joins TRBV10-2 to TRBJ1-1, with D possibly TRBD1 on 5 matching bases. CDR3 size: 12 residues. Trimming shortened V by 6 bases and J by 7 bases, and 12 bases separated the two germline ends. The germline V gene encodes CDR1 WSHSY and CDR2 SAAADI. CDR3 sequence (DNA): TGCGCCAGCAGGGGGGGATATGTTGAAGCTTTCTTT. Amino acid sequence: CASRGGYVEAFF.

DNA of the CDR3: TGTGCCACCAGGGGCCTCCCCTTGAACACTGAAGCTTTCTTT. It codes for CATRGLPLNTEAFF. The chain employs TRBV27 and TRBJ1-1; maybe TRBD1 (6 bases). The CDR3 is made up of 14 amino acids. Germline values: CDR1 MNHEY, CDR2 SMNVEV (reference sequence). V was shortened by 10 bases and J by 0 bases, with 15 bases between the two germline ends.

The rearrangement uses TRBV29-1 and TRBJ1-2; 7 nucleotides agree with TRBD1. Trimming at V came to 0 bases and at J to 7 bases, leaving 8 bases not matched to a gene. The germline V gene encodes CDR1 SQVTM and CDR2 ANQGSEA. This CDR3 is built from 14 residues. As DNA, the CDR3 is TGCAGCGTTGAAGATCCGGACAGGCGGAGTGGCTACACCTTC. Translating gives CSVEDPDRRSGYTF.

The V call is TRBV27, the J call TRBJ2-5; 9 bases align to TRBD2. The CDR3 has 15 amino acids. Germline V gives CDR1 MNHEY, CDR2 SMNVEV (reference sequence). V lost 4 bases to trimming and J lost 8 bases; unmatched junction nucleotides: 11. CDR3 amino acids: CASSSRAGGTRTQYF. The CDR3 nucleotides read TGTGCCAGCAGTTCCCGCGCGGGGGGGACGCGAACCCAGTACTTC.

On this clone itself: The sample contains more than one DNA sequence encoding this CDR3. The J gene is TRBJ1-1, the V gene TRBV6-6; D may be TRBD1 (6 bases). The CDR3 is made up of 13 amino acids. Trimming pared 5 bases from V and 5 bases from J, leaving 12 bases between. Germline assignment: CDR1 MNHNY and CDR2 SVGAGI (reference sequence). In nucleotides, the CDR3 is TGTGCCAGCAGTGACGGACAGAATACTGAAGCTTTCTTT. Its protein product is CASSDGQNTEAFF.

The chain couples TRBV10-3 to TRBJ2-1; 9 bases match TRBD2. The CDR3 extends over 16 amino acids. The V and J ends lost 6 bases and 5 bases, in that order; junction bases with no gene match: 11. Per the germline V gene, CDR1 is ENHRY and CDR2 is SYGVKD. CDR3 loop: CAISSITGTSNNEQFF. The DNA for the CDR3 is TGTGCCATCAGCAGTATCACCGGGACTAGCAACAATGAGCAGTTCTTC.

The V gene is TRBV11-2, the J gene TRBJ2-1; D unresolved. The V end was cut by 4 bases, the J end by 6 bases, with 4 bases between. Germline-derived CDR1 and CDR2 are SGHAT and FQNNGV. The CDR3 is made up of 11 amino acids. The CDR3 reads CASSSGNEQFF. In DNA form, the CDR3 reads TGTGCCAGCAGCTCGGGCAATGAGCAGTTCTTC.

CDR3 region: CASSQDALASSGNTIYF. CDR3 nucleotides: TGCGCCAGCAGCCAAGACGCCCTTGCCAGCTCTGGAAACACCATATATTTT. This chain links TRBV4-3 with TRBJ1-3; D is uncertain. The CDR3 length is 17 residues. Per the germline V gene, CDR1 is LGHNA and CDR2 is YSLEER. V dropped 0 bases and J dropped 0 bases, with 12 bases sitting between them.

The CDR3 DNA is TGCGCCAGCAGCCGGAACAGGGGCGCTAGCACTGAAGCTTTCTTT. Translation gives CASSRNRGASTEAFF. The chain uses TRBV4-1 and TRBJ1-1; 7 bases match TRBD1. Germline V gives CDR1 MGHRA, CDR2 YSYEKL. V dropped 4 bases and J dropped 4; count of bases not matched to a gene: 9. CDR3 size: 15 residues.

This clone appeared once. The chain uses TRBV9 and TRBJ1-2, with D perhaps TRBD1 (5 bases). The CDR3 sequence is 18 residues long. Germline V gives CDR1 SGDLS, CDR2 YYNGEE. V was cut by 0 bases and J by 4 bases, with 22 bases left in between. This chain's CDR3 is CASSVEFSEAGRFYGYTF. The CDR3 DNA is TGTGCCAGCAGCGTAGAATTCAGTGAGGCAGGGAGGTTCTATGGCTACACCTTC.

This clone appeared a few times. J is TRBJ1-6 and V is TRBV4-3; D gene uncertain. The CDR3 consists of 16 residues. The V and J ends lost 0 bases and 10 bases respectively, with 16 bases between them. The germline gives CDR1 LGHNA, CDR2 YSLEER. The CDR3 sequence: CASSQDPPSGKSPLHF. Written as DNA, the CDR3 is TGCGCCAGCAGCCAAGATCCCCCATCCGGGAAATCACCCCTCCACTTT.